This T cell receptor (beta chain) was identified in a study of cytomegalovirus exposure and HLA in healthy donors. Study-wide results and caveats: In vitro data verified a few CMV-associated chains as specific for CMV antigens. Earlier results showed most TCR beta V segments being productive about 90% or about 30% of the time.

Primers included in the PCR were 60 Vbeta and 13 Jbeta primers. The method was immunoSEQ multiplex PCR; TCRdb's version includes in-frame clones alone and lacks a portion of them. The repertoire consists of about 100,000 clones, with over 65% occurring once and the leading ten covering 2.5% to 3%. The CDR3 length is 12 residues. The germline V gene encodes CDR1 SGHTA and CDR2 FQGNSA. The V and J ends lost 7 bases and 0 bases respectively, with 6 bases between them. Regarding this clone: The target antigen is unknown.

This clonotype was obtained from a man aged 35-49 years in good health and CMV-seronegative. The sample consisted of PBMCs. The chain uses TRBV7-2 and TRBJ1-1; D gene unclear. This chain's CDR3 is CASMRVNTEAFF. DNA of the CDR3: TGTGCCAGCATGAGGGTGAACACTGAAGCTTTCTTT.